The clone carrying this TCR beta chain was observed a single time. Time point meaning: blood 2 weeks post-SBRT. Treatment in this sample: 15 Gy SBRT to primary tumor, nephrectomy 4 weeks later. With 7 bases clipped from V and 4 bases from J, the junction kept 2 bases outside the gene matches. This CDR3 contains 11 residues. Germline CDR1 SQVTM, CDR2 ANQGSEA. Only in-frame clones appear in the TCRdb table, and some are missing; sequencing was by immunoSEQ multiplex PCR. Of about 130,000 clones in the sample, more than 70% were seen once. The sample belongs to a study of radiation and T cells in renal cell carcinoma.

The chain carries TRBV29-1 and TRBJ1-2, with 8 bases lining up with TRBD1. The TCR sequence derives from an older woman with renal cell carcinoma. Sequencing used blood, obtained from a patient whose treatment included radiotherapy and nephrectomy. CDR3 region: CSGGTGYGYTF. The DNA of the CDR3 is TGCAGCGGCGGGACAGGCTATGGCTACACCTTC.